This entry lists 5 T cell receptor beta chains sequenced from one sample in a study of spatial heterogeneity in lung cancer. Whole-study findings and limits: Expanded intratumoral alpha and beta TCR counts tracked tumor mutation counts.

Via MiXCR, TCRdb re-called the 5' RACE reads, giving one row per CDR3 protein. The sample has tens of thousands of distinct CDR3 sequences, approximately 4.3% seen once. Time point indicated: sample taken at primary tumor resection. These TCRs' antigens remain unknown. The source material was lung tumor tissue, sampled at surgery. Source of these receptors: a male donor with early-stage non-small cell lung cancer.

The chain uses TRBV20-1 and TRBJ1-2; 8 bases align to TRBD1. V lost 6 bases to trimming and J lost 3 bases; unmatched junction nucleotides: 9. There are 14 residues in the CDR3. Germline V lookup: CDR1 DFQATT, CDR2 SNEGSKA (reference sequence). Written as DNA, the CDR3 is TGCAGTGCCTTCAAAACGACAGGGGACTATGGCTACACCTTC. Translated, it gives CSAFKTTGDYGYTF.

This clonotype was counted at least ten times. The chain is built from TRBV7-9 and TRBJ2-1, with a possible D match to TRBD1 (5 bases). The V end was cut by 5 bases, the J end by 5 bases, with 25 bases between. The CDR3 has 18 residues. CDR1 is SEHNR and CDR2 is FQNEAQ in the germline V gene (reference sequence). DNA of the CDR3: TGTGCCAGCAGCCCTCACAAAGGCACTCGCTCGACAGACAATGAGCAGTTCTTC. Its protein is CASSPHKGTRSTDNEQFF.

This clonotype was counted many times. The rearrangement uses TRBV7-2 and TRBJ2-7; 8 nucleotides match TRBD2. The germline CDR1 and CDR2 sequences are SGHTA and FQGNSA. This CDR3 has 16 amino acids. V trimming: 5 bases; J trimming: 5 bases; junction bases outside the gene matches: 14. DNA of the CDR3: TGTGCCAGCAGCCCTGAGCGGGAGTCCCTCGCGGACGAGCAGTACTTC. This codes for CASSPERESLADEQYF.

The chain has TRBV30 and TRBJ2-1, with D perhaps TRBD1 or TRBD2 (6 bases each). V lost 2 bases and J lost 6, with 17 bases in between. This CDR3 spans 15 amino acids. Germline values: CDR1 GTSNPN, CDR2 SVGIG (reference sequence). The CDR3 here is CAWSPPPRGLNEQFF. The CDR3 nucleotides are TGTGCCTGGAGTCCTCCCCCCAGGGGACTCAATGAGCAGTTCTTC.

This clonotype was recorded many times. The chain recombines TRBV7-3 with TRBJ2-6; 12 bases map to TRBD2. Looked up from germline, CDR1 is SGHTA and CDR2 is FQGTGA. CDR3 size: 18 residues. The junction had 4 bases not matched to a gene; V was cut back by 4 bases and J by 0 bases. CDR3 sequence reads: CASSSRLAGASGANVLTF. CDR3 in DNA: TGTGCCAGCAGCTCCCGACTAGCGGGGGCCTCTGGGGCCAACGTCCTGACTTTC.